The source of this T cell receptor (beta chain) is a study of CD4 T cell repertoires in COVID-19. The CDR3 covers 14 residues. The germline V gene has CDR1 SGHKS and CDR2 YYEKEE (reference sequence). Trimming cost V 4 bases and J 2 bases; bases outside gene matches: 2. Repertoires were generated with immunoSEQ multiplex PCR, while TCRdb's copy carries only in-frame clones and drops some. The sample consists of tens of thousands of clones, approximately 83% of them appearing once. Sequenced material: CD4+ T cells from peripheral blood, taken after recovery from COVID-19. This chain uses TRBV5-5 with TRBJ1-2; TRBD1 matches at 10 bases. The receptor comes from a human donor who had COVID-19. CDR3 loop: CASSEGQGNYGYTF. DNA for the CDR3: TGTGCCAGCAGCGAGGGACAGGGGAACTATGGCTACACCTTC.